This T cell receptor beta chain emerged from a study of blood T cell repertoires in COVID-19 (dated by TCRdb to the early 2020s). Broadly, across the study: Samples covering the acute and convalescent phases of COVID-19 were provided by collaborators in the United States, Italy and Spain. Subjects who had been exposed to COVID-19, were actively infected with it, or had recovered from it provided the deeply sampled blood TCRbeta repertoires that made up the dataset. The sample metadata nearly always contained a de-identified subject ID, COVID-19 status, age in years and sex. The repertoires were released in a freely available public database meant as a resource for research on the immune response to SARS-CoV-2. Where HLA class I and class II types were available, the types were taken from metadata supplied by the sample provider, not from assay-based typing. The material from the prospective study consisted of cDNA or gDNA derived from T cells, B-cell-depleted T cells, or PBMCs. Samples were obtained from the ongoing ImmuneRACE study (first 160 participants) and from about 1,300 subjects provided by 6 global collaborators.

In Seattle, one collaborating source enrolled patients while the infection was active and tracked those patients longitudinally over the course of disease. Collaborating institutions collected whole blood in K2EDTA tubes following their own protocols. For TCRbeta analysis, collaborators shipped samples as frozen whole blood, isolated PBMCs, or DNA extracted from either of those sample types. TCRbeta CDR3 regions were amplified from genomic DNA using the immunoSEQ Assay, a bias-controlled multiplex PCR. The paper's processing steps were these. Within the assay, amplification of reference gene primers was used to estimate how many nucleated cells each sample contained. To quantify the absolute abundance of each unique TCRbeta CDR3 rearrangement, sequence reads were collapsed and filtered. Productive Simpson clonality was computed per sample as the square root of Simpson's diversity index over productive rearrangements. TCRdb obtained this table from immuneACCESS and retained in-frame rearrangements with V and J assigned. These tables miss some clones; where compared with another copy, unresolved V genes account for less than half of the shortfall, and the remainder is unexplained. V, J and clone size derive from that table, while D and trimming were established from the DNA sequence. Counted in this sample were some 200,000 clones; roughly 85% of them appeared once. Clones ranked in the top ten supply 2% to 3% of the sample.

Summary of the overall study and its limitations: Clinical and demographic metadata were provided uncurated, with the amount varying by source and participant.

Comment on this clone: Its target antigen remains unknown. No qualities accompany the bases; no much larger clone lies one base away.

This receptor was obtained from a woman between 65 and 79 years old with COVID-19, enrolled during active disease. The sample was peripheral blood.

The DNA reads as follows: TGTGCCAGCAGAACAGGGGGCAAAAACATTCAGTACTTC. Its protein is CASRTGGKNIQYF. The chain is encoded by TRBV6-5 joined to TRBJ2-4; TRBD1 agrees with 8 junctional bases. The CDR3 starts with the cysteine, ends with the phenylalanine, and has 13 residues. Only CDR3 DNA remains: 39 bases, in frame from the first base. V and J are trimmed by 6 bases and 3 bases, and the gene matches miss 1 base of the junction. The germline V gene specifies MNHEY as CDR1 and SVGAGI as CDR2.